The 21 T cell receptor beta chains below were found in one sample sequenced in a study of blood T cell repertoires in COVID-19 (dated by TCRdb to 2019 to 2021). Library generation was performed with the immunoSEQ multiplex PCR assay. TCRdb obtained this table from immuneACCESS and retained in-frame rearrangements with V and J assigned. These tables miss some clones; where compared with another copy, unresolved V genes account for less than half of the shortfall, and the remainder is unexplained. Present in this sample are almost 200,000 clones, around 75% of which were seen just once. The ten largest clones take up nearly 6% of the sample. The sequenced sample was peripheral blood. These receptors were collected from a woman in her thirties or forties with COVID-19, enrolled during active disease.

The chain uses TRBV15 and TRBJ2-1, with D unresolved. Trimming took 0 bases from V and 7 from J, leaving 19 bases between them. From germline, CDR1 is LNHNV and CDR2 YYDKDF (reference sequence). CDR3 length: 17 amino acids. In DNA form, the CDR3 reads TGTGCCACCAGCAGAGATACGTACGGCGGCTTTATTAATGAGCAGTTCTTC. It is translated as CATSRDTYGGFINEQFF.

This clone was found once. The V and J genes are TRBV4-2 and TRBJ2-7, with D perhaps matching TRBD1 (6 bases). Between the trimmed V and J ends, which lost 5 bases and 2 bases, there was a span of 19 bases. This CDR3 has 16 amino acids. Germline CDR1 reads LGHNA; CDR2 reads YNFKEQ. CDR3 sequence reads: CASSSKTDRPTYEQYF. CDR3 nucleotide sequence: TGTGCCAGCAGCTCGAAAACCGACAGGCCTACCTACGAGCAGTACTTC.

V and J are TRBV7-9 and TRBJ2-7; 9 bases align to TRBD1. V was clipped by 5 bases and J by 7 bases; unmatched bases: 12. The CDR3 contains 15 residues. Germline-derived CDR1 and CDR2 are SEHNR and FQNEAQ (reference sequence). CDR3 in amino acids: CASSHGGQGTWEQYF. CDR3 DNA: TGTGCCAGCAGCCATGGGGGACAGGGAACTTGGGAGCAGTACTTC.

The chain links TRBV5-1 to TRBJ1-5; 7 nucleotides line up with TRBD1. Germline assignment: CDR1 SGHRS and CDR2 YFSETQ. This CDR3 has 13 residues. V dropped 2 bases and J dropped 6; count of bases not matched to a gene: 2. CDR3 in DNA: TGCGCCAGCAGCTTACAGGGGTTTCAGCCCCAGCATTTT. Translation: CASSLQGFQPQHF.

The chain couples TRBV7-9 to TRBJ2-4; 7 bases agree with TRBD1. V was clipped by 5 bases and J by 8 bases; unmatched bases: 3. This CDR3 contains 12 residues. The germline V gene encodes CDR1 SEHNR and CDR2 FQNEAQ (reference sequence). The CDR3 nucleotides read TGTGCCAGCAGCCCCCAGGGGGACATTCAGTACTTC. Amino acid sequence: CASSPQGDIQYF.

The chain is built from TRBV29-1 and TRBJ2-5, with a weak D call TRBD2 (6 bases). Between the trimmed V and J ends, which lost 5 bases and 4 bases, there was a span of 11 bases. CDR3 length: 12 residues. Per germline, CDR1 SQVTM and CDR2 ANQGSEA. Here the CDR3 DNA reads TGCAGCGTTTCGGGGGATGGAGAGACCCAGTACTTC. Translation: CSVSGDGETQYF.

The chain joins TRBV29-1 to TRBJ1-5; possibly TRBD1 for D (5 bases). Germline CDR1 and CDR2: SQVTM and ANQGSEA. Trimming pared 6 bases from V and 3 bases from J, leaving 12 bases between. This CDR3 is built from 13 residues. The CDR3 DNA follows: TGCAGCGTGGGGTGGGGGGTCAATCAGCCCCAGCATTTT. Protein sequence: CSVGWGVNQPQHF. The full variable domain, completed using reference TRBV29-1 and TRBJ1-5, is SAVISQKPSRDICQRGTSLTIQCQVDSQVTMMFWYRQQPGQSLTLIATANQGSEATYESGFVIDKFPISRPNLTFSTLTVSNMSPEDSSIYLCSVGWGVNQPQHFGDGTRLSIL.

The rearrangement joins TRBV5-1 to TRBJ2-3; 7 positions match TRBD1. Germline CDR1 SGHRS, CDR2 YFSETQ. The CDR3 extends over 12 amino acids. Trimming removed 4 bases from V and 6 bases from J; junction bases left unmatched: 2. The DNA of the CDR3 is TGCGCCAGCAGCCCGACAGGGGATACGCAGTATTTT. Residues: CASSPTGDTQYF.

The V gene is TRBV19, the J gene TRBJ2-3; 9 bases match TRBD2. The CDR3 extends over 14 amino acids. V was pared by 7 bases and J by 5 bases, with 7 bases of the junction left unmatched. Germline V gene data show CDR1 as LNHDA and CDR2 as SQIVND (reference sequence). CDR3 sequence (DNA): TGTGCCAGTAATGTTGCGGGAGGGGTAGATACGCAGTATTTT. This codes for CASNVAGGVDTQYF.

V and J are TRBV5-4 and TRBJ2-2, with TRBD1 matching over 11 bases. This CDR3 has 18 residues. Germline CDR1 reads SGHNT; CDR2 reads YYREEE (reference sequence). V shed 1 base, J shed 6 bases, and the junction held 11 bases outside the gene matches. Here the CDR3 reads CASSLPGSGTGGAGELFF. CDR3 DNA sequence: TGTGCCAGCAGCTTGCCTGGTTCCGGGACAGGGGGAGCCGGGGAGCTGTTTTTT.

V gene TRBV29-1 combines with J gene TRBJ2-3; D gene uncertain. Germline CDR1 is SQVTM and CDR2 is ANQGSEA. This CDR3 spans 10 amino acids. The V and J ends lost 8 bases and 0 bases respectively, with 3 bases between them. The CDR3 is CSSSTDTQYF. CDR3 DNA: TGCAGCAGCAGCACAGATACGCAGTATTTT.

The rearrangement joins TRBV14 to TRBJ2-2, with 14 bases identical to TRBD2. Trimming at V came to 4 bases and at J to 5 bases, leaving 0 bases not matched to a gene. Per germline, CDR1 SGHDN and CDR2 FVKESK. The CDR3 contains 15 residues. Written as DNA, the CDR3 is TGTGCCAGCAGCCGGACTAGCGGGGGGACCGGGGAGCTGTTTTTT. Amino acid sequence: CASSRTSGGTGELFF.

This clone came up once. The CDR3 nucleotides are TGTGCCAGCCTCGGGCGGGACAGGGGCGGCGGGGAGCTGTTTTTT. This gives the protein CASLGRDRGGGELFF. The rearrangement links TRBV6-5 to TRBJ2-2, with TRBD1 matching 10 bases. The trim removed 8 bases at V and 7 bases at J, leaving 10 bases unmatched. This CDR3 comprises 15 residues. Per germline, CDR1 MNHEY and CDR2 SVGAGI.

This clone was observed a few times. The V gene is TRBV19, the J gene TRBJ1-6; 7 nucleotides match TRBD1. CDR3 length: 13 residues. The V and J ends lost 6 bases and 7 bases, in that order; junction bases with no gene match: 3. The germline CDR1 and CDR2 sequences are LNHDA and SQIVND (reference sequence). This CDR3 is CASRGDSNSPLHF. In nucleotides, the CDR3 is TGTGCCAGTAGGGGGGACAGCAATTCACCCCTCCACTTT.

The rearrangement uses TRBV21-1 and TRBJ2-5; TRBD2 was called by the table and not checked on the DNA. TRBV21-1 is listed as a pseudogene. This CDR3 comprises 15 residues. The CDR3 is CASSKFWGGFGTQYF. DNA of the CDR3: TGTGCCAGCAGTAAATTCTGGGGGGGGTTCGGGACCCAGTACTTC.

The chain couples TRBV6-2 or TRBV6-3 to TRBJ2-5; 10 positions agree with TRBD2. V was clipped by 5 bases and J by 5 bases; unmatched bases: 11. Germline V gives CDR1 MNHEY, CDR2 SVGEGT. The CDR3 is 16 amino acids. The CDR3: CASSTGQRGGRETQYF. CDR3 DNA sequence: TGTGCCAGCAGTACGGGTCAGCGGGGGGGCAGGGAGACCCAGTACTTC.

The DNA of the CDR3 is TGTGCCAGCAGTCCTGGACAGGGCCGGACTCAGCCCCAGCATTTT. This translates into CASSPGQGRTQPQHF. The chain has TRBV27 and TRBJ1-5, with TRBD1 identical over 8 bases. The CDR3 is 15 residues long. Per germline, CDR1 MNHEY and CDR2 SMNVEV (reference sequence). Trimming took 5 bases from V and 6 from J; bases not matched to a gene: 9.

The CDR3 nucleotides read TGTGCCAGCTCACCACTCGCCTATTCCGGGTCGCTAACTGCAGCTAACTATGGCTACACCTTC. Protein sequence: CASSPLAYSGSLTAANYGYTF. The chain links TRBV18 to TRBJ1-2; D not resolved. CDR3 length equals 21 residues. Deletions cut 1 base from V and 0 bases from J, with 27 bases between. Germline CDR1 and CDR2: KGHSH and LQKENI.

This clone has just a few counts. The CDR3: CASIPGGAAETQYF. In DNA, the CDR3 is TGTGCCAGCATTCCGGGGGGGGCCGCAGAGACCCAGTACTTC. This rearrangement joins TRBV6-6 to TRBJ2-5, with 8 bases aligning to TRBD2. CDR3 length: 14 residues. After removal of 7 bases from V and 4 bases from J, the junction contained 8 bases not matched to a gene. Germline loops: CDR1 MNHNY, CDR2 SVGAGI (reference sequence).

The chain couples TRBV19 to TRBJ2-5; 8 bases agree with TRBD1. The V segment lost 3 bases and the J segment 3 bases; nucleotides outside the gene matches: 9. Looked up from germline, CDR1 is LNHDA and CDR2 is SQIVND (reference sequence). The CDR3 sequence is 16 residues long. DNA of the CDR3: TGTGCCAGTAGTATCCATCAGGGGGCCAAGAAAGAGACCCAGTACTTC. This sequence encodes CASSIHQGAKKETQYF.

The V gene is TRBV4-1, the J gene TRBJ2-3, with TRBD1 matching 7 bases. This CDR3 region has 14 residues. The J segment lost 5 bases and the V segment lost 6 bases, leaving 8 bases of the junction unmatched. Germline V gene data show CDR1 as MGHRA and CDR2 as YSYEKL. The CDR3 loop reads CASSTGTEIDTQYF. The CDR3 bases are TGCGCCAGCAGTACGGGGACAGAAATAGATACGCAGTATTTT.